These 25 T cell receptor beta chains originate from one sample sequenced in a study of T cells in Graves' hyperthyroidism and ophthalmopathy. RNA transcripts were the template for amplifying TCR beta CDR3 regions. The primer set for the first-round RT-PCR of the TCR CDR3 was HTBI. In TCRdb, the multiplex PCR reads were re-called with MiXCR into one record per CDR3 protein. The table lists approximately 570,000 distinct CDR3 sequences, about 20% of them singletons. The source material was blood. Receptor source: a man in his forties with Graves' ophthalmopathy.

This clonotype was found many times. The CDR3 reads CASSSNRGFGSSAFF. The DNA for the CDR3 is TGTGCCAGCAGCTCTAACAGGGGCTTTGGGAGTTCGGCTTTCTTT. The chain couples TRBV7-2 to TRBJ1-1; 7 nucleotides align to TRBD1. There are 15 residues in the CDR3. After removal of 4 bases from V and 11 bases from J, the junction contained 16 bases not matched to a gene. The V gene's germline CDR1 is SGHTA and CDR2 FQGNSA.

The rearrangement links TRBV12-3 or TRBV12-4 to TRBJ1-6, with D possibly being TRBD1 (6 bases). This CDR3 contains 14 residues. Trimming removed 4 bases from V and 9 bases from J, with 13 bases in between. The CDR3 protein is CASSSRGGSSPLHF. As DNA, the CDR3 is TGTGCCAGCAGTTCGAGGGGGGGGAGTTCACCCCTCCACTTT.

This clonotype was seen a handful of times. The chain employs TRBV12-3 or TRBV12-4 and TRBJ1-2; TRBD1 agrees at 7 bases. After removal of 2 bases from V and 6 bases from J, the junction contained 6 bases not matched to a gene. CDR3 size: 14 residues. The CDR3 loop is CASSLQGVIDGYTF. CDR3 coding DNA: TGTGCCAGCAGTTTACAGGGGGTAATCGATGGCTACACCTTC.

Ten or more counts support this clonotype. The chain employs TRBV12-3 or TRBV12-4 and TRBJ2-5, with D unresolved. The CDR3 runs to 15 residues. V was clipped by 2 bases and J by 6 bases, with 16 bases between them. This CDR3 is CASSLSLPGLQTQYF. CDR3 nucleotide sequence: TGTGCCAGCAGTTTAAGTCTTCCCGGGCTCCAGACCCAGTACTTC.

This sequence joins TRBV27 and TRBJ2-1, with D possibly being TRBD1 (5 bases). In germline, CDR1 is MNHEY, CDR2 SMNVEV (reference sequence). The CDR3 is made up of 14 amino acids. V was shortened by 0 bases and J by 8 bases, with 11 bases between the two germline ends. As DNA, the CDR3 is TGTGCCAGCAGTTTATCCGACAGCCGCGATGAGCAGTTCTTC. Protein: CASSLSDSRDEQFF.

Ten or more counts support this clonotype. This chain connects TRBV12-3 or TRBV12-4 to TRBJ2-3; TRBD1 is a possible D gene (6 bases). The length of the CDR3 is 14 residues. The germline V and J ends were trimmed by 6 bases and 5 bases, with 15 bases remaining between them. The CDR3 DNA reads as TGTGCCAGCAGGCCCCAGGGGCGCGGAGATACGCAGTATTTT. Residues: CASRPQGRGDTQYF.

This chain uses TRBV29-1 with TRBJ1-1; TRBD1 matches at 9 bases. The germline V gene encodes CDR1 SQVTM and CDR2 ANQGSEA. The ends lost 7 bases at V and 3 bases at J; junction bases unmatched: 6. This CDR3 contains 13 residues. The DNA for the CDR3 is TGCAGCGCCATTAGACAGGGGGACACTGAAGCTTTCTTT. Its protein is CSAIRQGDTEAFF.

This clonotype was counted a few times. The chain joins TRBV5-1 to TRBJ2-2; D ambiguous. Per germline, CDR1 SGHRS and CDR2 YFSETQ. The CDR3 has 12 residues. Trimming left V 7 bases short and J 3 bases short, with 7 bases between. The CDR3 loop reads CASGWDTGELFF. The CDR3 DNA follows: TGCGCCAGCGGCTGGGACACCGGGGAGCTGTTTTTT.

The chain joins TRBV10-3 to TRBJ1-2, with 7 bases aligning to TRBD1. The CDR3 is 14 amino acids. Germline lookup yields CDR1 ENHRY and CDR2 SYGVKD. J lost 6 bases, V lost 4 bases, and 8 bases had no gene match. The chain's CDR3 is CAISARQGEDGYTF. CDR3 DNA sequence: TGTGCCATCAGTGCTAGACAGGGTGAGGATGGCTACACCTTC.

J is TRBJ2-2 and V is TRBV30, with no clear D. CDR1 is GTSNPN and CDR2 is SVGIG in the germline V gene (reference sequence). V shed 4 bases and J shed 2 bases, with 8 bases lying between them. The CDR3 is made up of 13 amino acids. The CDR3 reads CAWTWGNTGELFF. The CDR3 DNA reads as TGTGCCTGGACATGGGGAAACACCGGGGAGCTGTTTTTT.

This clonotype was recorded at least ten times. The rearrangement links TRBV28 to TRBJ2-1; a possible D gene is TRBD2 (6 bases). Trimming stripped 4 bases from V and 7 bases from J, with 20 bases between. Germline CDR1 reads MDHEN; CDR2 reads SYDVKM. This CDR3 has 16 residues. The CDR3 is CASSSKHSGFQNEQFF. The CDR3 bases are TGTGCCAGCAGTTCCAAACATAGCGGCTTCCAGAATGAGCAGTTCTTC.

This clonotype has a count of ten or more. J is TRBJ2-3 and V is TRBV9; TRBD2 aligns across 7 bases. Germline V gene lookup returns CDR1 SGDLS and CDR2 YYNGEE. The CDR3 is 14 residues long. Losses at the gene ends were 5 bases for V and 0 bases for J; bases not matched to a gene: 3. CDR3 nucleotides: TGTGCCAGCAGTGTGCGGGGGAGCACAGATACGCAGTATTTT. Its translation: CASSVRGSTDTQYF.

This clonotype came up a few times. This chain's CDR3 is CASKRDLGRTEAFF. The CDR3 DNA reads TGTGCCAGCAAGCGGGACCTGGGTAGGACTGAAGCTTTCTTT. The chain has TRBV6-2 or TRBV6-3 and TRBJ1-1; a weak D match, TRBD1 (5 bases). Germline-derived CDR1 and CDR2 are MNHEY and SVGEGT. The CDR3 consists of 14 residues. Trimming shortened V by 7 bases and J by 5 bases, and 17 bases separated the two germline ends.

This clonotype turned up a few times. The chain employs TRBV11-2 and TRBJ2-2, with TRBD2 matching 8 bases. Looked up from germline, CDR1 is SGHAT and CDR2 is FQNNGV. CDR3 size: 19 residues. J was trimmed by 5 bases and V by 4 bases; bases with no gene match: 18. This chain's CDR3 is CASSSGGILTGVGTGELFF. In nucleotides, the CDR3 is TGTGCCAGCAGCTCGGGGGGGATCCTAACGGGAGTGGGGACCGGGGAGCTGTTTTTT.

This clonotype was detected only a few times. This chain uses TRBV20-1 with TRBJ2-5; 9 bases are shared with TRBD2. After removal of 3 bases from V and 6 bases from J, the junction contained 14 bases not matched to a gene. The CDR3 extends over 16 amino acids. From germline, CDR1 is DFQATT and CDR2 SNEGSKA (reference sequence). The CDR3 coding sequence is TGCAGTGCTAGGCCCGGAGGCGGGGGGGCTGGTAAGACCCAGTACTTC. Its protein product is CSARPGGGGAGKTQYF.

This clonotype was detected many times. The chain employs TRBV2 and TRBJ2-7; D is perhaps TRBD1 (6 bases). This CDR3 has 14 residues. V shed 7 bases and J shed 2 bases, with 15 bases lying between them. Germline V gives CDR1 SNHLY, CDR2 FYNNEI. CDR3 coding DNA: TGTGCCAGCACGAAGGGGGACATAGCCTACGAGCAGTACTTC. It is translated as CASTKGDIAYEQYF. The variable domain in full, with the rest retrieved from reference TRBV2 and TRBJ2-7, is EPEVTQTPSHQVTQMGQEVILRCVPISNHLYFYWYRQILGQKVEFLVSFYNNEISEKSEIFDDQFSVERPDGSNFTLKIRSTKLEDSAMYFCASTKGDIAYEQYFGPGTRLTVT.

The chain employs TRBV10-3 and TRBJ2-7; perhaps D is TRBD1 or TRBD2 (7 bases each). Trimming stripped 10 bases from V and 2 bases from J, with 24 bases between. CDR1 and CDR2 from the germline V gene are ENHRY and SYGVKD. CDR3 length: 16 amino acids. CDR3 amino acids: CATTKAGGATTYEQYF. CDR3 DNA: TGTGCCACCACTAAAGCAGGGGGGGCGACCACCTACGAGCAGTACTTC.

This clonotype was seen more than once but under ten times. The rearrangement links TRBV9 to TRBJ1-6; 10 nucleotides match TRBD1. Trimming took 3 bases from V and 8 from J; bases not matched to a gene: 2. The CDR3 consists of 14 residues. Per germline, CDR1 SGDLS and CDR2 YYNGEE. The CDR3 is CASSGGTGDSPLHF. CDR3 bases: TGTGCCAGCAGCGGGGGGACAGGGGATTCACCCCTCCACTTT.

This clonotype appeared many times. The rearrangement joins TRBV5-5 to TRBJ2-1, with TRBD1 identical over 8 bases. This CDR3 spans 15 amino acids. Germline V gene data show CDR1 as SGHKS and CDR2 as YYEKEE (reference sequence). J lost 4 bases, V lost 3 bases, and 6 bases had no gene match. The CDR3: CASSSGQGLYNEQFF. In DNA form, the CDR3 reads TGTGCCAGCAGCTCCGGACAGGGATTGTACAATGAGCAGTTCTTC.

This clonotype showed up just a few times. This rearrangement joins TRBV3-1 to TRBJ2-5; perhaps TRBD2 as D (7 bases). The CDR3 sequence is 14 residues long. Trimming took off 2 bases at V and 5 bases at J, with 12 bases between the two ends. The germline V gene encodes CDR1 LGHDT and CDR2 YNNKEL (reference sequence). As DNA, the CDR3 is TGTGCCAGCAGCCAAAGGGGAGGGGGGGAGACCCAGTACTTC. Its protein is CASSQRGGGETQYF.

The chain employs TRBV6-1 and TRBJ2-7; 9 nucleotides agree with TRBD1. This CDR3 is 15 amino acids long. Germline trimming cut 6 bases from V and 4 bases from J; bases unmatched to any gene: 10. Looked up from germline, CDR1 is MNHNS and CDR2 is SASEGT. The CDR3 spells CASSPRGTGSYEQYF. In DNA, the CDR3 is TGTGCCAGCAGCCCCCGGGGGACAGGGTCTTACGAGCAGTACTTC.

This clonotype was recorded at least ten times. The V and J genes are TRBV2 and TRBJ2-5; D call uncertain. The germline V and J ends were trimmed by 4 bases and 4 bases, with 4 bases remaining between them. CDR1 is SNHLY and CDR2 is FYNNEI in the germline V gene. The CDR3 extends over 11 amino acids. For the CDR3, the DNA is TGTGCCAGCAGTGCTCCAGAGACCCAGTACTTC. It codes for CASSAPETQYF.

This clonotype turned up a few times. The chain carries TRBV5-1 and TRBJ2-1; 10 bases agree with TRBD1. The CDR3 runs 15 residues. Germline CDR1 SGHRS, CDR2 YFSETQ. J lost 7 bases, V lost 2 bases, and 6 bases had no gene match. DNA of the CDR3: TGCGCCAGCAGCTTCCGGGACAGGGGTTTGAATGAGCAGTTCTTC. The encoded protein is CASSFRDRGLNEQFF. The full variable domain, in which reference TRBV5-1 and TRBJ2-1 provide the parts outside the CDR3, is KAGVTQTPRYLIKTRGQQVTLSCSPISGHRSVSWYQQTPGQGLQFLFEYFSETQRNKGNFPGRFSGRQFSNSRSEMNVSTLELGDSALYLCASSFRDRGLNEQFFGPGTRLTVL.

This clonotype was observed a handful of times. This chain joins TRBV9 and TRBJ1-5; D not certain. This CDR3 is 13 amino acids long. Germline lookup yields CDR1 SGDLS and CDR2 YYNGEE. Trimming took off 4 bases at V and 4 bases at J, with 9 bases between the two ends. The CDR3 spells CASSQDVNQPQHF. In nucleotides, the CDR3 is TGTGCCAGCAGCCAGGACGTTAATCAGCCCCAGCATTTT. Full variable domain (missing parts from reference TRBV9 and TRBJ1-5): DSGVTQTPKHLITATGQRVTLRCSPRSGDLSVYWYQQSLDQGLQFLIQYYNGEERAKGNILERFSAQQFPDLHSELNLSSLELGDSALYFCASSQDVNQPQHFGDGTRLSIL.

Only a few counts were recorded for this clonotype. The rearrangement joins TRBV10-3 to TRBJ2-7; D gene uncertain. Trimming took 5 bases from V and 0 from J, leaving 8 bases between them. The CDR3 spans 13 residues. From germline, CDR1 is ENHRY and CDR2 SYGVKD. CDR3 sequence: CAISTRSSYEQYF. In nucleotides, the CDR3 is TGTGCCATCAGTACCAGGAGCTCCTACGAGCAGTACTTC.